One and the same sample provided the 4 T cell receptor beta chains below, sequenced in a study of cytomegalovirus exposure and HLA in healthy donors. With 60 Vbeta and 13 Jbeta primers, the PCR was carried out. Clones were read by immunoSEQ multiplex PCR, and TCRdb kept only the in-frame ones, dropping some. The top ten hold more than 1.5% of the sample, which has around 180,000 clones, approximately 86% seen once. The sample taken for sequencing was PBMCs. The receptors here all came from a woman aged 18-30 years in good health and CMV-seronegative.

The chain is built from TRBV19 and TRBJ1-1; 8 bases match TRBD1. The V gene end was trimmed by 4 bases and the J gene end by 0 bases; junction bases not matched to a gene: 13. Germline-derived CDR1 and CDR2 are LNHDA and SQIVND (reference sequence). This CDR3 comprises 18 residues. The DNA for the CDR3 is TGTGCCAGTAGTACTTGGGACAGGCCGAACCAAATGAACACTGAAGCTTTCTTT. Translating it yields CASSTWDRPNQMNTEAFF.

DNA of the CDR3: TGTGCCAGCAGCCGGGGGGGCTATAATTCACCCCTCCACTTT. It yields the protein CASSRGGYNSPLHF. The chain uses TRBV6-5 and TRBJ1-6; weak D call: TRBD1 (5 bases). CDR1 is MNHEY and CDR2 is SVGAGI in the germline V gene. The CDR3 runs 14 residues. Trimming stripped 6 bases from V and 3 bases from J, with 9 bases between.

The CDR3 DNA sequence: TGTGCCAGCTCACCACCGTTAAAAAACACCATATATTTT. Translated: CASSPPLKNTIYF. The chain uses TRBV18 and TRBJ1-3, with D hard to call. Trimming took off 0 bases at V and 6 bases at J, with 6 bases between the two ends. Germline loops: CDR1 KGHSH, CDR2 LQKENI. The CDR3 has 13 residues.

The chain recombines TRBV28 with TRBJ2-1, with D possibly TRBD1 on 6 matching bases. CDR1 MDHEN and CDR2 SYDVKM come from the germline V gene. The CDR3 loop spans 16 amino acids. Trimming stripped 7 bases from V and 7 bases from J, with 23 bases between. The CDR3 DNA is TGTGCCAGCAAAAGGGAAACGGACAGAGGGGGTAATGAGCAGTTCTTC. Residues: CASKRETDRGGNEQFF.